This T cell receptor beta chain was sequenced in a study of blood T cell repertoires in COVID-19 (dated by TCRdb to 2020 to 2021). About the study as a whole: Samples covering the acute and convalescent phases of COVID-19 were provided by collaborators in the United States, Italy and Spain. Where available, HLA class I and class II types were taken from metadata supplied by the sample provider and were not determined by assay-based typing. Samples were obtained from the ongoing ImmuneRACE study (first 160 participants) and from 1,200 or so subjects provided by 6 global collaborators. The prospective study material was composed of cDNA or gDNA derived from T cells, B-cell-depleted T cells, or PBMCs. The repertoires were released in a freely available public database meant as a resource for research on the immune response to SARS-CoV-2. Nearly every sample came with metadata listing a de-identified subject ID, COVID-19 status, age in years and sex. The dataset comprised deeply sampled blood TCRbeta repertoires from subjects exposed to, actively infected with, or recovered from COVID-19.

One collaborating source in Seattle enrolled patients while the patients were actively infected and followed the patients over time throughout the course of disease. The collaborating institutions used their own protocols to collect whole blood in K2EDTA tubes. For TCRbeta analysis, collaborator samples were shipped as frozen whole blood, as isolated PBMCs, or as DNA extracted from either sample type. Notes on this clone: Which antigen it targets is not known. The sample holds no much larger clone one base away, and base qualities are not on file.

Overall study results and their limits: How much clinical and demographic metadata was included differed by source and by participant, and the metadata was provided uncurated.

TCRbeta CDR3 regions were amplified from genomic DNA using the immunoSEQ Assay, a bias-controlled multiplex PCR. Regarding the original processing steps: The number of nucleated cells in each sample was estimated by amplification of reference gene primers within the assay. Sequence reads were collapsed and filtered to measure the absolute abundance of every unique TCRbeta CDR3 rearrangement. For each sample, productive Simpson clonality was calculated by taking the square root of Simpson's diversity index across productive rearrangements. TCRdb provides this immuneACCESS table in a form limited to in-frame rearrangements. Some clones are lacking; in checked studies, under half of them reflect an unresolved V gene, and why the rest are absent is not known. Clone size and the V and J calls come from that table; the DNA yielded D and trimming. Present in this sample are 150,000 to 200,000 clones, roughly four fifths of which were seen just once. Of the sample, about 7.1% falls within the top ten clones.

Looking up the germline V gene (reference sequence) yields CDR1 WNHNN and CDR2 SYGVQD. The CDR3 numbers 16 residues from cysteine through phenylalanine. The read is trimmed to its CDR3 DNA, 48 bases read in frame from base 1. Trimming removed 2 bases from V and 6 bases from J; the gene matches leave 10 bases unexplained. The chain links TRBV10-1 with TRBJ2-1, with 7 bases matching TRBD1. The sequence derives from a woman in her 70s with COVID-19, enrolled during active disease. The specimen sequenced was peripheral blood. The sequence in DNA is TGCGCCAGCAGTGAGAAGCACGGGACAGATTGCAATGAGCAGTTCTTC. Its translation reads: CASSEKHGTDCNEQFF.